Presented here are 2 T cell receptor beta chains from one specimen sequenced in a study of OX40 agonist ivuxolimab in advanced cancers. Using immunoSEQ multiplex PCR, the repertoire was profiled, and TCRdb retains in-frame clones only, with some absent. The table includes 15,000 or so clones, about 82% detected once. The sample in question was CD4+ or CD8+ T cells sorted from blood, obtained in a trial of the OX40 agonist ivuxolimab. The receptors derive from an adult with an advanced solid tumor such as melanoma, head and neck, liver or kidney cancer.

The V and J genes are TRBV7-3 and TRBJ2-1, with 11 bases that match TRBD2. This CDR3 contains 17 residues. The junction had 8 bases not matched to a gene; V was cut back by 0 bases and J by 7 bases. Germline V gene sequence: CDR1 SGHTA, CDR2 FQGTGA. In DNA form, the CDR3 reads TGTGCCAGCAGCTTAACGTCCCTAGCGGGAGGATGGAATGAGCAGTTCTTC. Its translation: CASSLTSLAGGWNEQFF.

V usage is TRBV7-3 and J usage is TRBJ2-1; no reliable D call. Germline V gene lookup returns CDR1 SGHTA and CDR2 FQGTGA. The CDR3 spans 15 residues. The V end lost 4 bases, the J end lost 4 bases, and 14 bases lay between the germline ends. In nucleotides, the CDR3 is TGTGCCAGCAGCTCCTATCCCGACCTTTACAATGAGCAGTTCTTC. Protein product: CASSSYPDLYNEQFF. The variable domain in full, completed from reference TRBV7-3 and TRBJ2-1, reads GAGVSQTPSNKVTEKGKYVELRCDPISGHTALYWYRQSLGQGPEFLIYFQGTGAADDSGLPNDRFFAVRPEGSVSTLKIQRTERGDSAVYLCASSSYPDLYNEQFFGPGTRLTVL.